The 14 T cell receptor beta chains presented below share a single source sample, sequenced in a study of T cell responses to AZD1222 COVID-19 vaccine. Data came from immunoSEQ multiplex PCR; TCRdb stores just in-frame clones and leaves some out. Of fewer than 85,000 clones listed, 88% were seen once; the top ten hold 20%. The sequencing used peripheral blood, collected on day 0 of AZD1222 vaccination. The receptors here all came from an adult in good health.

The chain uses TRBV19 and TRBJ2-1; D gene unclear. Between the trimmed V and J ends, which lost 3 bases and 6 bases, there was a span of 9 bases. CDR3 length equals 13 residues. Germline loops: CDR1 LNHDA, CDR2 SQIVND (reference sequence). The CDR3 sequence: CASSMAITNEQFF. The DNA for the CDR3 is TGTGCCAGTAGTATGGCGATAACCAATGAGCAGTTCTTC. Looking up the rest from reference TRBV19 and TRBJ2-1 gives the full variable domain: DGGITQSPKYLFRKEGQNVTLSCEQNLNHDAMYWYRQDPGQGLRLIYYSQIVNDFQKGDIAEGYSVSREKKESFPLTVTSAQKNPTAFYLCASSMAITNEQFFGPGTRLTVL.

This chain uses TRBV29-1 with TRBJ2-7; D may be TRBD1 (5 bases). Germline V gene sequence: CDR1 SQVTM, CDR2 ANQGSEA. Trimming removed 4 bases at V and 3 bases at J, with 13 bases between. The length of the CDR3 is 13 residues. CDR3 DNA: TGCAGCGTTGGTTTGGACAACGACTACGAGCAGTACTTC. Translating it yields CSVGLDNDYEQYF.

The rearrangement joins TRBV7-3 to TRBJ1-3; a possible D gene is TRBD1 (5 bases). In germline, CDR1 is SGHTA, CDR2 FQGTGA. The V end lost 5 bases, the J end lost 4 bases, and 9 bases lay between the germline ends. This CDR3 has 13 amino acids. The CDR3 region is CASSPAGGNTIYF. CDR3 bases: TGTGCCAGCAGCCCCGCAGGGGGAAACACCATATATTTT.

The chain links TRBV5-1 to TRBJ1-2, with D perhaps matching TRBD1 (6 bases). Germline lookup yields CDR1 SGHRS and CDR2 YFSETQ. The CDR3 contains 13 residues. V was clipped by 4 bases and J by 7 bases, with 14 bases between them. CDR3 region: CASSPTGQGGYTF. The CDR3 DNA sequence: TGCGCCAGCAGCCCAACAGGGCAAGGTGGCTACACCTTC.

The CDR3 nucleotides read TGTGCCAGCTCACCACGGGCAATTCAAGTCGGGGAGCTGTTTTTT. This codes for CASSPRAIQVGELFF. The chain combines TRBV18 with TRBJ2-2, with D uncertain. Per germline, CDR1 KGHSH and CDR2 LQKENI. There are 15 residues in the CDR3. V lost 1 base to trimming and J lost 7 bases, with 13 bases between them.

The J gene is TRBJ1-2, the V gene TRBV4-1; D unclear. The V and J ends lost 2 bases and 1 base respectively, with 8 bases between them. CDR1 MGHRA and CDR2 YSYEKL come from the germline V gene. This CDR3 is 14 amino acids long. The CDR3 here is CASSQQSFNYGYTF. CDR3 coding DNA: TGCGCCAGCAGCCAACAAAGTTTTAACTATGGCTACACCTTC.

This chain connects TRBV3-1 (or the pseudogene TRBV3-2) to TRBJ2-5; D is ambiguous. V gave up 1 base and J gave up 5 bases, with 14 bases separating them. The CDR3 runs 15 residues. Per germline, CDR1 LGHDT and CDR2 YNNKEL (reference sequence). DNA of the CDR3: TGTGCCAGCAGCCAAGGATTGGGGTTTATGGAGACCCAGTACTTC. It codes for CASSQGLGFMETQYF.

V is TRBV6-5 and J is TRBJ1-2; weak D call: TRBD1 (5 bases). The CDR3 is 15 amino acids. Germline CDR1 reads MNHEY; CDR2 reads SVGAGI. The germline V and J ends were trimmed by 7 bases and 6 bases, with 21 bases remaining between them. CDR3 sequence reads: CASTTRGGSVDGYTF. The CDR3 DNA is TGTGCCAGCACCACGAGGGGTGGTAGTGTAGATGGCTACACCTTC.

This clone was detected only once. The V and J genes are TRBV19 and TRBJ2-5; D remains ambiguous. The V end lost 6 bases, the J end lost 5 bases, and 16 bases lay between the germline ends. The CDR3 spans 14 residues. The germline CDR1 and CDR2 sequences are LNHDA and SQIVND (reference sequence). CDR3 in DNA: TGTGCCAGTAGCATGGGCCAGGATTTGGAGACCCAGTACTTC. It yields the protein CASSMGQDLETQYF.

The chain combines TRBV6-5 with TRBJ2-3; TRBD1 matches at 12 bases. The trim removed 6 bases at V and 4 bases at J, leaving 2 bases unmatched. Germline V gene lookup returns CDR1 MNHEY and CDR2 SVGAGI. The CDR3 length is 14 residues. This CDR3 is CASRGTGGADTQYF. CDR3 sequence (DNA): TGTGCCAGCAGGGGGACAGGGGGCGCAGATACGCAGTATTTT.

This chain uses TRBV3-1 (or the pseudogene TRBV3-2) with TRBJ1-4, with D unclear. The CDR3 is 12 residues long. Per germline, CDR1 LGHDT and CDR2 YNNKEL (reference sequence). Between the trimmed V and J ends, which lost 1 base and 5 bases, there was a span of 2 bases. The chain's CDR3 is CASSQGNEKLFF. The CDR3 coding sequence is TGTGCCAGCAGCCAAGGAAATGAAAAACTGTTTTTT.

The genes are TRBV21-1 and TRBJ1-1. TRBV21-1 is labeled a pseudogene. This CDR3 region has 16 residues. This chain's CDR3 is CASSKYAGTRNTEAFF. DNA of the CDR3: TGTGCCAGCAGCAAATACGCTGGGACTAGGAATACTGAAGCTTTCTTT.

The rearrangement uses TRBV25-1 and TRBJ1-2; 7 bases line up with TRBD1. With 0 bases clipped from V and 4 bases from J, the junction kept 5 bases outside the gene matches. Germline V CDR1 and CDR2: MGHDK, SYGVNS. This CDR3 contains 15 residues. The CDR3 loop reads CASSEYKGAGYGYTF. The CDR3 DNA reads as TGTGCCAGCAGTGAATACAAGGGGGCTGGCTATGGCTACACCTTC.

This chain connects TRBV27 to TRBJ1-6; 8 bases fit TRBD1. CDR3 length equals 14 residues. The ends lost 5 bases at V and 7 bases at J; junction bases unmatched: 4. Germline-derived CDR1 and CDR2 are MNHEY and SMNVEV (reference sequence). The CDR3 reads CASSDRGTNSPLHF. The CDR3 DNA follows: TGTGCCAGCAGTGACAGGGGAACGAATTCACCCCTCCACTTT.